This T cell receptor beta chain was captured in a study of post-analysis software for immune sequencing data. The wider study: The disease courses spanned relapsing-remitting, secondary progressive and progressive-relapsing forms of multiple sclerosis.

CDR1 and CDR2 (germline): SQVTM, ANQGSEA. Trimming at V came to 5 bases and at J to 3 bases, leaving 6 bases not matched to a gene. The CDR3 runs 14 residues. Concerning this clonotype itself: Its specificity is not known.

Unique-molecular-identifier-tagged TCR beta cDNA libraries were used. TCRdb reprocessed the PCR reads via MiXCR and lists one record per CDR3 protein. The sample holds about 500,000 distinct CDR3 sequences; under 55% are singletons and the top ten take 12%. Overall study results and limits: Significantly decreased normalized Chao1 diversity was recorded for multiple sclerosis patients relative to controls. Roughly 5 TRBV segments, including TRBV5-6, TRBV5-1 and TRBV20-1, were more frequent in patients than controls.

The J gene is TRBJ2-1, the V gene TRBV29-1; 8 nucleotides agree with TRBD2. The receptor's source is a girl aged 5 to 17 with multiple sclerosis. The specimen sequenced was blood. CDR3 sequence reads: CSVYGRADYNEQFF. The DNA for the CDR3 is TGCAGCGTTTACGGGAGGGCCGACTACAATGAGCAGTTCTTC.